The 28 T cell receptor beta chains listed next were all sequenced from one sample in a study of spatial heterogeneity in lung cancer. MiXCR was run by TCRdb on the 5' RACE reads, yielding one entry per CDR3 protein. The sample lists about 7,800 distinct CDR3 sequences, around 8% seen once, with roughly 4.4% in the top ten. Their target antigens are unknown. General study points: The study found that expanded intratumoral alpha and beta TCR counts tracked tumor mutation counts.

Time point reported: sample taken at primary tumor resection. Specimen: lung tumor tissue, collected at surgery. The receptors originated from a male donor with early-stage non-small cell lung cancer.

This clonotype qualifies as medium-sized. With the library built for alpha chains, this beta chain is off target and its frequency is not meaningful. This chain uses TRBV15 with TRBJ2-1; D not resolved. This CDR3 comprises 15 residues. Germline values: CDR1 LNHNV, CDR2 YYDKDF (reference sequence). V dropped 4 bases and J dropped 0 bases, with 10 bases sitting between them. Written as DNA, the CDR3 is TGTGCCACCAGCAAAAGGACGGGCTCCTACAATGAGCAGTTCTTC. The encoded protein is CATSKRTGSYNEQFF.

This clonotype was seen many times. The junction differs from germline at one of its ends, possibly a read error. In a library made to pick up alpha chains, this beta chain is a stray read with a size that means little. The chain carries TRBV24-1 and TRBJ2-7, with D possibly being TRBD2 (5 bases). This CDR3 is 12 amino acids long. From germline, CDR1 is KGHDR and CDR2 SFDVKD. The CDR3 loop is CVTSPGSYEQYF. The CDR3 DNA reads TGTGTCACCAGCCCGGGGTCCTACGAGCAGTACTTC.

There are many counts of this clonotype. Since it is a stray read in a library aimed at alpha chains, this beta chain has a size that is not meaningful. The chain joins TRBV2 to TRBJ1-5; 9 nucleotides line up with TRBD1. Germline CDR1 and CDR2: SNHLY and FYNNEI. The CDR3 extends over 14 amino acids. V gave up 4 bases and J gave up 5 bases; unmatched junction bases: 3. The CDR3, as DNA: TGTGCCAGCAGTGTCGGGGACAGGGATCAGCCCCAGCATTTT. Amino acid sequence: CASSVGDRDQPQHF.

As regards this clonotype: A much larger clone lies a single base off, so this may be a read error. This beta chain turned up in a library designed for alpha chains; as an off-target read, its abundance says little. The chain links TRBV6-6 to TRBJ2-7; D is undetermined. Germline V gives CDR1 MNHNY, CDR2 SVGAGI (reference sequence). The CDR3 runs 11 residues. CDR3 nucleotides: TGTGCCATCAGTCACGAGGAAGAGCAGTACTTC. Translation: CAISHEEEQYF.

This clonotype is termed medium-sized. For a library built for alpha chains, this beta chain is a stray read; little rests on its size. The V and J genes are TRBV9 and TRBJ1-6; D is possibly TRBD1 (6 bases). CDR3 size: 14 residues. Germline V gene sequence: CDR1 SGDLS, CDR2 YYNGEE. Deletions cut 4 bases from V and 5 bases from J, with 10 bases between. The CDR3 coding sequence is TGTGCCAGCAGCCCTAGACAGGATAATTCACCCCTCCACTTT. It codes for CASSPRQDNSPLHF.

With respect to this clonotype: This beta chain is an off-target read within a library intended for alpha chains, so its frequency means little. This chain joins TRBV28 and TRBJ2-7, with 13 bases fitting TRBD2. The CDR3 consists of 15 residues. Germline V CDR1 and CDR2: MDHEN, SYDVKM. V lost 5 bases, J lost 3 bases, and 4 bases stayed unmatched. In nucleotides, the CDR3 is TGTGCCAGCAGTCCCCGACTAGCGGGGGGCTACGAGCAGTACTTC. Its protein product is CASSPRLAGGYEQYF.

This clonotype appeared a single time. This may arise from a read error, as a much more abundant clone is one base away. The library was built for alpha chains, so this beta chain is an off-target read and its size means little. The chain links TRBV6-5 to TRBJ2-2; 7 bases agree with TRBD2. Looked up from germline, CDR1 is MNHEY and CDR2 is SVGAGI. The CDR3 runs to 15 residues. V lost 6 bases to trimming and J lost 8 bases; unmatched junction nucleotides: 12. The DNA for the CDR3 is TGTGCCAGCAGCACACTAGAGGGAGGGGTAGGGGAGCTGTTTTTT. Encoded protein: CASSTLEGGVGELFF.

In its sample, this clonotype ranks as medium-sized. For a library built for alpha chains, this beta chain is a stray read; little rests on its size. The chain recombines TRBV20-1 with TRBJ2-1; no reliable D call. The CDR3 consists of 14 residues. V dropped 3 bases and J dropped 3 bases, with 12 bases sitting between them. CDR1 DFQATT and CDR2 SNEGSKA come from the germline V gene (reference sequence). The CDR3: CSASAHEIYNEQFF. The DNA for the CDR3 is TGCAGTGCTAGTGCTCACGAGATCTACAATGAGCAGTTCTTC.

This clonotype is medium-sized by share. As an off-target read in a library built for alpha chains, this beta chain has a frequency of little significance. The V gene is TRBV5-1, the J gene TRBJ2-7, with D perhaps TRBD1 (6 bases). The V gene's germline CDR1 is SGHRS and CDR2 YFSETQ. Trimming removed 1 base from V and 3 bases from J, with 14 bases in between. The CDR3 extends over 15 amino acids. CDR3 region: CASSLLTGVNYEQYF. The CDR3 bases are TGCGCCAGCAGCTTGCTGACAGGCGTCAACTACGAGCAGTACTTC.

By frequency in the sample, this clonotype is medium-sized. This beta chain represents an off-target read in a library built for alpha chains; its size is of limited meaning. This chain connects TRBV5-1 to TRBJ2-2; 7 bases match TRBD2. There are 16 residues in the CDR3. The trim removed 2 bases at V and 4 bases at J, leaving 8 bases unmatched. The germline gives CDR1 SGHRS, CDR2 YFSETQ. CDR3 DNA: TGCGCCAGCAGCTTTACGGGAGGAGAGGGCACCGGGGAGCTGTTTTTT. Encoded protein: CASSFTGGEGTGELFF.

By sample fraction, this clonotype is medium-sized (0.01 to 0.1%). This beta chain is an unintended read in a library built for alpha chains; its size means little. CDR3 sequence (DNA): TGTGCCAGCTCACCTACAGGGGATTCCGGGGAGCTGTTTTTT. Amino acids: CASSPTGDSGELFF. The chain links TRBV18 to TRBJ2-2; 7 nucleotides match TRBD1. Germline CDR1 is KGHSH and CDR2 is LQKENI. The V gene end was trimmed by 3 bases and the J gene end by 6 bases; junction bases not matched to a gene: 4. The CDR3 contains 14 residues.

This clonotype was seen at least ten times. A library prepared for alpha chains yielded this beta chain as an off-target read; its size is of little meaning. This sequence joins TRBV6-2 or TRBV6-3 and TRBJ2-3, with a possible D match to TRBD1 (5 bases). This CDR3 comprises 14 residues. Deletions cut 8 bases from V and 3 bases from J, with 15 bases between. CDR1 and CDR2 (germline): MNHEY, SVGEGT. The CDR3 bases are TGTGCCAGCGGTCCCCGGACAAATACAGATACGCAGTATTTT. Encoded protein: CASGPRTNTDTQYF.

This clonotype is medium-sized in the sample. For a library built for alpha chains, this beta chain is a stray read; little rests on its size. This sequence joins TRBV7-2 and TRBJ1-1; possibly TRBD1 for D (5 bases). The germline gives CDR1 SGHTA, CDR2 FQGNSA. The germline V and J ends were trimmed by 1 base and 4 bases, with 10 bases remaining between them. The CDR3 contains 14 residues. The CDR3 nucleotides are TGTGCCAGCAGCTTAGGTGGGGGAGGCACTGAAGCTTTCTTT. Encoded protein: CASSLGGGGTEAFF.

By sample share, this clonotype is medium-sized. This beta chain was picked up by a library intended for alpha chains and is off target, so its count carries little meaning. V gene TRBV4-3 combines with J gene TRBJ2-2; 10 bases map to TRBD2. The J segment lost 3 bases and the V segment lost 0 bases, leaving 4 bases of the junction unmatched. CDR1 is LGHNA and CDR2 is YSLEER in the germline V gene. The CDR3 totals 17 residues. CDR3 sequence reads: CASSQDLAGEDTGELFF. CDR3 coding DNA: TGCGCCAGCAGCCAAGACCTAGCGGGAGAGGACACCGGGGAGCTGTTTTTT.

Within the sample, this clonotype is medium-sized. A library prepared for alpha chains yielded this beta chain as an off-target read; its size is of little meaning. The V gene is TRBV5-1, the J gene TRBJ2-7; 9 nucleotides align to TRBD1. Trimming cost V 2 bases and J 3 bases; bases outside gene matches: 3. Germline-derived CDR1 and CDR2 are SGHRS and YFSETQ. CDR3 length: 14 amino acids. The CDR3 sequence is CASSFGQGYYEQYF. As DNA, the CDR3 is TGCGCCAGCAGCTTCGGACAGGGGTACTACGAGCAGTACTTC.

This clonotype occurred many times. This beta chain turned up in a library designed for alpha chains; as an off-target read, its abundance says little. The chain uses TRBV7-2 and TRBJ2-4, with 12 nucleotides matching TRBD1. The junction had 14 bases not matched to a gene; V was cut back by 5 bases and J by 0 bases. From germline, CDR1 is SGHTA and CDR2 FQGNSA. This CDR3 contains 20 residues. The CDR3 bases are TGTGCCAGCAGCCAAGGGGGGACAGGGGGCTTTTGGATAGCCAAAAACATTCAGTACTTC. Protein product: CASSQGGTGGFWIAKNIQYF.

At least ten counts were recorded for this clonotype. Little can be read into the size of this beta chain, an off-target read in a library designed for alpha chains. The chain's CDR3 is CASSGSGLPAMLFF. In DNA, the CDR3 is TGTGCCAGCAGTGGATCCGGACTGCCAGCAATGCTGTTTTTT. J is TRBJ2-2 and V is TRBV12-3 or TRBV12-4, with D maybe TRBD2 (5 bases). The V end was cut by 5 bases, the J end by 13 bases, with 20 bases between. The CDR3 is 14 amino acids.

By share, this clonotype ranks as medium-sized. This beta chain was picked up by a library intended for alpha chains and is off target, so its count carries little meaning. V gene TRBV5-1 combines with J gene TRBJ2-5; possible D gene TRBD2, 6 bases. Germline V gives CDR1 SGHRS, CDR2 YFSETQ. CDR3 size: 15 residues. The ends were cut back, 4 bases at V and 4 bases at J, with 17 bases in the middle. The CDR3 sequence is CASSPLAREIETQYF. The CDR3, as DNA: TGCGCCAGCAGCCCCTTAGCACGGGAGATAGAGACCCAGTACTTC.

This clonotype ranks as medium-sized. This beta chain was picked up by a library intended for alpha chains and is off target, so its count carries little meaning. The chain is built from TRBV15 and TRBJ1-2; D gene uncertain. The germline V gene encodes CDR1 LNHNV and CDR2 YYDKDF (reference sequence). The V end was cut by 1 base, the J end by 2 bases, with 8 bases between. The CDR3 contains 14 residues. The CDR3 region is CATSRGRENYGYTF. Written as DNA, the CDR3 is TGTGCCACCAGCAGAGGAAGGGAAAACTATGGCTACACCTTC.

By share of the sample, this clonotype is medium-sized. Being off target in a library aimed at alpha chains, this beta chain has a size of little meaning. The chain is built from TRBV7-2 and TRBJ2-7; TRBD2 is a possible D gene (5 bases). V was pared by 8 bases and J by 6 bases, with 17 bases between. Germline values: CDR1 SGHTA, CDR2 FQGNSA. The CDR3 is made up of 13 amino acids. In DNA, the CDR3 is TGTGCCAGCGTTGGCGGAGGAGAGTCCGAGCAGTACTTC. Translation gives CASVGGGESEQYF.

This clonotype was seen repeatedly, ten times or more. Because this beta chain is a stray read in a library intended to capture alpha chains, its abundance should not be given much weight. The rearrangement uses TRBV7-2 and TRBJ2-7; D remains unclear. The CDR3 is 15 amino acids. Trimming pared 5 bases from V and 7 bases from J, leaving 21 bases between. Germline V gene sequence: CDR1 SGHTA, CDR2 FQGNSA. CDR3 nucleotide sequence: TGTGCCAGCAGCCCCGTAGTGGGGTCCGCTGGTGAGCAGTACTTC. Amino acids: CASSPVVGSAGEQYF. Using reference TRBV7-2 and TRBJ2-7 for the parts outside the CDR3, the full variable domain is GAGVSQSPSNKVTEKGKDVELRCDPISGHTALYWYRQSLGQGLEFLIYFQGNSAPDKSGLPSDRFSAERTGGSVSTLTIQRTQQEDSAVYLCASSPVVGSAGEQYFGPGTRLTVT.

This clonotype showed up just a few times. This beta chain represents an off-target read in a library built for alpha chains; its size is of limited meaning. This sequence joins TRBV5-5 and TRBJ2-7; possibly TRBD1 for D (5 bases). Germline-derived CDR1 and CDR2 are SGHKS and YYEKEE (reference sequence). Trimming pared 0 bases from V and 1 base from J, leaving 14 bases between. This CDR3 is 16 amino acids long. The CDR3 sequence is CASSLEQTALSYEQYF. The DNA of the CDR3 is TGTGCCAGCAGCTTGGAACAGACAGCCCTATCCTACGAGCAGTACTTC.

This clonotype is medium-sized within its sample. For a library built for alpha chains, this beta chain is a stray read; little rests on its size. The genes are TRBV28 and TRBJ2-1; 10 bases are shared with TRBD2. Germline CDR1 MDHEN, CDR2 SYDVKM. CDR3 length: 17 amino acids. V trimming: 6 bases; J trimming: 8 bases; junction bases outside the gene matches: 16. The chain's CDR3 is CASSHLAGETLGDEQFF. CDR3 nucleotide sequence: TGTGCCAGCAGCCATCTAGCGGGGGAAACGTTGGGAGATGAGCAGTTCTTC.

Relative to its sample, this clonotype is medium-sized. A library prepared for alpha chains yielded this beta chain as an off-target read; its size is of little meaning. The chain recombines TRBV2 with TRBJ2-5; no clear D. V was shortened by 8 bases and J by 5 bases, with 12 bases between the two germline ends. The CDR3 runs to 12 residues. Germline V gives CDR1 SNHLY, CDR2 FYNNEI. CDR3 amino acids: CASRQDGETQYF. Written as DNA, the CDR3 is TGTGCCAGCCGGCAGGACGGGGAGACCCAGTACTTC.

Relative to its sample, this clonotype is medium-sized. Little can be read into the size of this beta chain, an off-target read in a library designed for alpha chains. The chain employs TRBV6-5 and TRBJ2-7; the D gene is possibly TRBD1 (6 bases). This CDR3 is 11 amino acids long. V lost 6 bases and J lost 7, with 10 bases in between. CDR1 MNHEY and CDR2 SVGAGI come from the germline V gene. The CDR3 sequence is CASRTGLEQYF. In DNA, the CDR3 is TGTGCCAGCAGAACAGGGCTTGAGCAGTACTTC.

In regard to this clonotype: This beta chain is an unintended read in a library built for alpha chains; its size means little. This chain links TRBV7-8 with TRBJ2-1; D gene uncertain. V lost 2 bases, J lost 3 bases, and 11 bases lay in between. The V gene's germline CDR1 is SGHVS and CDR2 FQNEAQ. CDR3 length: 15 residues. Here the CDR3 reads CASSLQPVRYNEQFF. CDR3 sequence (DNA): TGTGCCAGCAGCTTACAGCCGGTACGCTACAATGAGCAGTTCTTC.

This clonotype counts as medium-sized. This beta chain represents an off-target read in a library built for alpha chains; its size is of limited meaning. This chain connects TRBV5-1 to TRBJ2-7; 10 bases are shared with TRBD2. The germline V gene has CDR1 SGHRS and CDR2 YFSETQ. CDR3 length equals 15 residues. The V segment lost 3 bases and the J segment 0 bases; nucleotides outside the gene matches: 3. This CDR3 is CASSSLAGVSYEQYF. In DNA, the CDR3 is TGCGCCAGCAGCTCCCTAGCGGGAGTCTCCTACGAGCAGTACTTC.

This clonotype is medium-sized (0.01 to 0.1%). This beta chain is an unintended read in a library built for alpha chains; its size means little. The gene calls are TRBV5-1 and TRBJ2-3; the D gene is possibly TRBD1 (6 bases). V shed 0 bases and J shed 3 bases, with 8 bases lying between them. Germline assignment: CDR1 SGHRS and CDR2 YFSETQ. This CDR3 spans 14 amino acids. The CDR3 nucleotides read TGCGCCAGCAGCTTGGACAGGGTGACAGATACGCAGTATTTT. This encodes CASSLDRVTDTQYF.